A single sample gave rise to the 7 T cell receptor beta chains below, sequenced in a study of OX40 agonist ivuxolimab in advanced cancers. Repertoires were generated with immunoSEQ multiplex PCR, while TCRdb's copy carries only in-frame clones and drops some. This sample has approximately 66,000 clones, with over 80% found just once. The material was CD4+ or CD8+ T cells sorted from blood, obtained in a trial of the OX40 agonist ivuxolimab. These receptors all stem from an adult with an advanced solid tumor such as melanoma, head and neck, liver or kidney cancer.

The V call is TRBV7-2, the J call TRBJ2-5; 8 nucleotides align to TRBD2. The length of the CDR3 is 15 residues. The V segment lost 5 bases and the J segment 4 bases; nucleotides outside the gene matches: 9. Germline CDR1 reads SGHTA; CDR2 reads FQGNSA. DNA of the CDR3: TGTGCCAGCAGCCCGTGGACTAGCATAGCAGAGACCCAGTACTTC. Its translation: CASSPWTSIAETQYF.

The V call is TRBV7-9, the J call TRBJ1-5; no definite D call. Germline V gives CDR1 SEHNR, CDR2 FQNEAQ (reference sequence). The CDR3 has 14 residues. The ends were cut back, 2 bases at V and 5 bases at J, with 10 bases in the middle. The CDR3 DNA is TGTGCCAGCAGCTTATCCGGTAATGATCAGCCCCAGCATTTT. Protein sequence: CASSLSGNDQPQHF. The full variable domain, its missing parts supplied by reference TRBV7-9 and TRBJ1-5, is DTGVSQNPRHKITKRGQNVTFRCDPISEHNRLYWYRQTLGQGPEFLTYFQNEAQLEKSRLLSDRFSAERPKGSFSTLEIQRTEQGDSAMYLCASSLSGNDQPQHFGDGTRLSIL.

J is TRBJ2-4 and V is TRBV28, with a weak D call TRBD2 (7 bases). This CDR3 comprises 15 residues. Germline CDR1 is MDHEN and CDR2 is SYDVKM. Trimming left V 8 bases short and J 9 bases short, with 23 bases between. The CDR3 spells CASHEGGRRDSIQYF. The CDR3 DNA reads as TGTGCCAGCCATGAGGGGGGGCGAAGGGATAGCATTCAGTACTTC.

V is TRBV7-3 and J is TRBJ1-3; 12 bases line up with TRBD1. After removal of 1 base from V and 1 base from J, the junction contained 5 bases not matched to a gene. This CDR3 region has 18 residues. Germline assignment: CDR1 SGHTA and CDR2 FQGTGA. The CDR3 sequence is CASSLIRDRGLSGNTIYF. As DNA, the CDR3 is TGTGCCAGCAGCTTAATTCGGGACAGGGGGCTATCTGGAAACACCATATATTTT.

J is TRBJ1-1 and V is TRBV5-1; 7 positions agree with TRBD1. J was trimmed by 1 base and V by 3 bases; bases with no gene match: 9. Germline V gene sequence: CDR1 SGHRS, CDR2 YFSETQ. This CDR3 comprises 16 residues. In DNA, the CDR3 is TGCGCCAGCAGCTCGCTGACAGGGAGAGGGAACACTGAAGCTTTCTTT. This translates into CASSSLTGRGNTEAFF.

This clone showed up just once. This chain joins TRBV5-4 and TRBJ2-5; D gene uncertain. V gave up 4 bases and J gave up 1 base, with 11 bases separating them. The CDR3 totals 14 residues. The germline CDR1 and CDR2 sequences are SGHNT and YYREEE (reference sequence). In nucleotides, the CDR3 is TGTGCCAGCAGCCCCTGGACGGCCCAAGAGACCCAGTACTTC. Translation: CASSPWTAQETQYF. Full variable domain (missing parts from reference TRBV5-4 and TRBJ2-5): ETGVTQSPTHLIKTRGQQVTLRCSSQSGHNTVSWYQQALGQGPQFIFQYYREEENGRGNFPPRFSGLQFPNYSSELNVNALELDDSALYLCASSPWTAQETQYFGPGTRLLVL.

The chain carries TRBV15 and TRBJ2-1; possible D gene TRBD2, 7 bases. V lost 1 base and J lost 6, with 13 bases in between. Germline V gives CDR1 LNHNV, CDR2 YYDKDF (reference sequence). This CDR3 spans 15 amino acids. This chain's CDR3 is CATSRGGGRGNEQFF. As DNA, the CDR3 is TGTGCCACCAGCAGAGGAGGGGGGAGGGGCAATGAGCAGTTCTTC. The entire variable domain, with the rest obtained from reference TRBV15 and TRBJ2-1, is as follows: DAMVIQNPRYQVTQFGKPVTLSCSQTLNHNVMYWYQQKSSQAPKLLFHYYDKDFNNEADTPDNFQSRRPNTSFCFLDIRSPGLGDTAMYLCATSRGGGRGNEQFFGPGTRLTVL.